The 31 T cell receptor beta chains below come from one sample, sequenced in a study of T-cell memory formation after mild COVID-19. TCRdb redid the calling of the 5' RACE reads with MiXCR, one entry per CDR3 protein. Of approximately 390,000 distinct CDR3 sequences in the sample, approximately 16% were seen once. The sample taken for sequencing was PBMCs or a T cell subset sorted from them (not recorded which). The receptors come from a man aged 18 to 29 who had mild COVID-19 (a few samples of this study predate the infection). Cell type and time point are not known.

This clonotype was counted a few times. This sequence joins TRBV6-5 and TRBJ2-5, with 7 bases matching TRBD2. The CDR3 runs 15 residues. Germline CDR1 is MNHEY and CDR2 is SVGAGI. The J segment lost 5 bases and the V segment lost 6 bases, leaving 12 bases of the junction unmatched. CDR3 coding DNA: TGTGCCAGCAGCCAGTCCGGGGGGTCCCGGGAGACCCAGTACTTC. Its protein product is CASSQSGGSRETQYF.

The J gene is TRBJ2-1, the V gene TRBV9; 11 nucleotides match TRBD2. Germline lookup yields CDR1 SGDLS and CDR2 YYNGEE. The CDR3 extends over 16 amino acids. The J segment lost 4 bases and the V segment lost 3 bases, leaving 6 bases of the junction unmatched. As DNA, the CDR3 is TGTGCCAGCAGCGGAGTAGCGGGGGGGAGGTACAATGAGCAGTTCTTC. It translates to CASSGVAGGRYNEQFF.

A few counts support this clonotype. This chain joins TRBV6-1 and TRBJ2-5, with 11 bases aligning to TRBD2. V was clipped by 6 bases and J by 5 bases; unmatched bases: 11. This CDR3 is built from 16 residues. Germline V gene sequence: CDR1 MNHNS, CDR2 SASEGT. The DNA for the CDR3 is TGTGCCAGCAGACGTAGCGGGGGGGCGCCAGGGGAGACCCAGTACTTC. Translating gives CASRRSGGAPGETQYF.

This clonotype was observed a few times. The chain carries TRBV18 and TRBJ2-7; 15 nucleotides match TRBD2. J was trimmed by 3 bases and V by 3 bases; bases with no gene match: 0. The germline V gene encodes CDR1 KGHSH and CDR2 LQKENI. This CDR3 has 15 residues. The CDR3 nucleotides are TGTGCCAGCTCACCGGGACTAGCGGGGGGCTACGAGCAGTACTTC. Protein sequence: CASSPGLAGGYEQYF.

This chain joins TRBV5-4 and TRBJ2-1, with D possibly being TRBD1 or TRBD2 (5 bases each). CDR3 length: 14 residues. With 7 bases removed from V and 5 bases from J, the gap between germline ends came to 16 bases. Germline lookup yields CDR1 SGHNT and CDR2 YYREEE (reference sequence). CDR3 loop: CASRRKGTDNEQFF. The CDR3 nucleotides are TGTGCCAGCCGGCGAAAAGGGACCGACAATGAGCAGTTCTTC.

The chain links TRBV7-6 to TRBJ2-2; D gene ambiguous. Germline CDR1 SGHVS, CDR2 FNYEAQ. CDR3 length equals 16 residues. The V end was cut by 1 base, the J end by 5 bases, with 14 bases between. The CDR3 loop is CASSLDRATETGELFF. The CDR3 DNA reads as TGTGCCAGCAGCTTAGATAGAGCCACAGAAACCGGGGAGCTGTTTTTT.

This clonotype turned up a few times. The V and J genes are TRBV29-1 and TRBJ1-4; D is undetermined. Trimming removed 7 bases at V and 5 bases at J, with 14 bases between. Germline lookup yields CDR1 SQVTM and CDR2 ANQGSEA. The CDR3 is 13 residues long. CDR3 nucleotide sequence: TGCAGCGCCACTCCGGGAGTGAATGAAAAACTGTTTTTT. As protein: CSATPGVNEKLFF.

This chain links TRBV7-2 with TRBJ2-1; D unclear. The CDR3 spans 10 residues. Germline V gives CDR1 SGHTA, CDR2 FQGNSA. Trimming removed 7 bases from V and 6 bases from J, with 4 bases in between. In nucleotides, the CDR3 is TGTGCCAGCATCCTCAATGAGCAGTTCTTC. Amino acids: CASILNEQFF. Filled out from reference TRBV7-2 and TRBJ2-1, the complete variable domain reads GAGVSQSPSNKVTEKGKDVELRCDPISGHTALYWYRQSLGQGLEFLIYFQGNSAPDKSGLPSDRFSAERTGGSVSTLTIQRTQQEDSAVYLCASILNEQFFGPGTRLTVL.

The V gene is TRBV29-1, the J gene TRBJ2-3; 10 nucleotides match TRBD2. Germline assignment: CDR1 SQVTM and CDR2 ANQGSEA. The CDR3 length is 14 residues. V was clipped by 6 bases and J by 1 base; unmatched bases: 4. This CDR3 is CSVVAGGRTDTQYF. For the CDR3, the DNA is TGCAGCGTCGTAGCGGGGGGCCGCACAGATACGCAGTATTTT.

This chain connects TRBV4-1 to TRBJ2-7; 14 positions agree with TRBD2. Germline assignment: CDR1 MGHRA and CDR2 YSYEKL. The CDR3 contains 16 residues. The ends lost 1 base at V and 8 bases at J; junction bases unmatched: 7. The CDR3 nucleotides read TGCGCCAGCAGCCAAGTCCCCGGACTAGCGGGGGGTAAGCAGTACTTC. Protein sequence: CASSQVPGLAGGKQYF.

The V and J genes are TRBV5-1 and TRBJ2-2, with D maybe TRBD1 (5 bases). Trimming cost V 7 bases and J 4 bases, with 17 bases left between them. Germline CDR1 and CDR2: SGHRS and YFSETQ. The CDR3 totals 15 residues. In nucleotides, the CDR3 is TGCGCCAGCGAATCCCAGGGTTCAGGCACCGGGGAGCTGTTTTTT. This sequence encodes CASESQGSGTGELFF.

This clonotype has a handful of counts. The chain couples TRBV12-3 or TRBV12-4 to TRBJ1-6, with 8 bases fitting TRBD1. The CDR3 covers 15 residues. V gave up 6 bases and J gave up 7 bases; unmatched junction bases: 8. The DNA for the CDR3 is TGTGCCAGCAGACCGACAGGGGACGGGAATTCACCCCTCCACTTT. This codes for CASRPTGDGNSPLHF.

This chain links TRBV4-2 with TRBJ2-3, with 7 bases fitting TRBD2. CDR3 size: 15 residues. Germline V gene sequence: CDR1 LGHNA, CDR2 YNFKEQ. V shed 1 base and J 5 bases; nucleotides not matched to a gene: 6. CDR3 residues: CASSQGGSREDTQYF. DNA for the CDR3: TGTGCCAGCAGCCAAGGCGGGAGCAGGGAAGATACGCAGTATTTT.

This chain uses TRBV7-9 with TRBJ2-2; D is unclear. The CDR3 sequence is 12 residues long. V lost 5 bases and J lost 5, with 6 bases in between. In germline, CDR1 is SEHNR, CDR2 FQNEAQ (reference sequence). CDR3 in amino acids: CASSTWTGELFF. CDR3 nucleotide sequence: TGTGCCAGCAGCACCTGGACCGGGGAGCTGTTTTTT.

This clonotype was detected only a few times. V and J are TRBV18 and TRBJ1-2, with D perhaps matching TRBD1 (5 bases). V gave up 6 bases and J gave up 3 bases, with 11 bases separating them. The length of the CDR3 is 13 residues. CDR1 and CDR2 from the germline V gene are KGHSH and LQKENI. The CDR3 DNA is TGTGCCAGCTCCGGGACCGGGGACTATGGCTACACCTTC. This sequence encodes CASSGTGDYGYTF.

This clonotype was picked up a small number of times. This chain joins TRBV5-1 and TRBJ2-2, with 10 bases matching TRBD1. The CDR3 loop spans 14 amino acids. Germline V gene data show CDR1 as SGHRS and CDR2 as YFSETQ. Trimming cost V 4 bases and J 5 bases; bases outside gene matches: 2. The CDR3: CASSEGQGTGELFF. In nucleotides, the CDR3 is TGCGCCAGCAGCGAGGGACAGGGGACCGGGGAGCTGTTTTTT.

This chain links TRBV10-3 with TRBJ2-7; D gene uncertain. The CDR3 contains 13 residues. Germline V gene lookup returns CDR1 ENHRY and CDR2 SYGVKD. Trimming took 4 bases from V and 2 from J, leaving 9 bases between them. CDR3 protein: CAISVGRAYEQYV. The CDR3 DNA is TGTGCCATCAGTGTCGGCAGAGCCTACGAGCAGTACGTC.

V gene TRBV7-2 combines with J gene TRBJ2-5; TRBD2 matches at 7 bases. Germline CDR1 reads SGHTA; CDR2 reads FQGNSA. Trimming removed 7 bases from V and 5 bases from J; junction bases left unmatched: 7. This CDR3 has 13 amino acids. CDR3 amino acids: CASTIYGRETQYF. CDR3 in DNA: TGTGCCAGCACCATTTACGGGAGGGAGACCCAGTACTTC.

Only a few counts were recorded for this clonotype. V and J are TRBV3-1 and TRBJ2-6; 9 positions match TRBD2. CDR3 size: 18 residues. CDR1 and CDR2 (germline): LGHDT, YNNKEL (reference sequence). The ends lost 2 bases at V and 1 base at J; junction bases unmatched: 6. The CDR3 here is CASSQRPSGVSGANVLTF. DNA for the CDR3: TGTGCCAGCAGCCAACGTCCTAGCGGGGTTTCTGGGGCCAACGTCCTGACTTTC.

This sequence joins TRBV24-1 and TRBJ2-1, with TRBD2 matching 14 bases. CDR3 length equals 16 residues. V lost 4 bases, J lost 9 bases, and 7 bases stayed unmatched. Germline assignment: CDR1 KGHDR and CDR2 SFDVKD. CDR3 DNA sequence: TGTGCCACCAGTGACCAGACTAGCGGGGGGGTTGTTGAGCAGTTCTTC. Translated, it gives CATSDQTSGGVVEQFF.

In this sample, this clonotype turned up a few times. The chain links TRBV3-1 to TRBJ2-1; 11 nucleotides match TRBD2. Germline V gene lookup returns CDR1 LGHDT and CDR2 YNNKEL (reference sequence). J was trimmed by 4 bases and V by 0 bases; bases with no gene match: 2. The CDR3 has 16 residues. The CDR3 sequence: CASSQDASGGYNEQFF. CDR3 coding DNA: TGTGCCAGCAGCCAAGATGCTAGCGGGGGGTACAATGAGCAGTTCTTC.

A few counts support this clonotype. The chain couples TRBV5-4 to TRBJ2-5; possible D gene TRBD2, 7 bases. The CDR3 has 14 residues. Trimming removed 4 bases at V and 7 bases at J, with 17 bases between. Germline V gene sequence: CDR1 SGHNT, CDR2 YYREEE (reference sequence). CDR3 in amino acids: CASSTSGGQGTQYF. Written as DNA, the CDR3 is TGTGCCAGCAGCACGTCGGGGGGCCAGGGGACCCAGTACTTC.

This clonotype was seen a handful of times. The chain is built from TRBV18 and TRBJ2-3; 9 bases align to TRBD2. This CDR3 contains 15 residues. With 5 bases clipped from V and 6 bases from J, the junction kept 9 bases outside the gene matches. Looked up from germline, CDR1 is KGHSH and CDR2 is LQKENI. CDR3 in DNA: TGTGCCAGCTCATCCGGAACTAGCGGGCGCGATACGCAGTATTTT. Translating it yields CASSSGTSGRDTQYF.

This clonotype has at least ten counts. The chain carries TRBV3-1 and TRBJ2-3; 8 bases agree with TRBD2. The junction had 2 bases not matched to a gene; V was cut back by 0 bases and J by 0 bases. Germline values: CDR1 LGHDT, CDR2 YNNKEL (reference sequence). This CDR3 comprises 16 residues. In DNA form, the CDR3 reads TGTGCCAGCAGCCAAGAGGCTAGCGGGAGCACAGATACGCAGTATTTT. Encoded protein: CASSQEASGSTDTQYF.

This chain connects TRBV7-2 to TRBJ1-6, with D uncertain. The CDR3 totals 13 residues. Germline V gene lookup returns CDR1 SGHTA and CDR2 FQGNSA. Trimming removed 0 bases at V and 10 bases at J, with 7 bases between. The CDR3 coding sequence is TGTGCCAGCAGCTTAGCCAGGAACTCACCCCTCCACTTT. It yields the protein CASSLARNSPLHF.

The chain is built from TRBV12-3 or TRBV12-4 and TRBJ1-5; D is undetermined. This CDR3 is 16 amino acids long. The V and J ends lost 3 bases and 0 bases respectively, with 12 bases between them. CDR3 nucleotide sequence: TGTGCCAGCAGTTTCCCCGGAAGCCATAGCAATCAGCCCCAGCATTTT. Protein sequence: CASSFPGSHSNQPQHF.

Only a few counts were recorded for this clonotype. The chain has TRBV7-2 and TRBJ2-5; D is unresolved. The germline V gene encodes CDR1 SGHTA and CDR2 FQGNSA. CDR3 size: 13 residues. Trimming took 0 bases from V and 5 from J, leaving 7 bases between them. The CDR3, as DNA: TGTGCCAGCAGCTTAGCCTTTCGGGAGACCCAGTACTTC. It specifies CASSLAFRETQYF.

The sample holds a few counts of this clonotype. This chain joins TRBV5-6 and TRBJ1-1, with TRBD1 as a possible D gene (6 bases). This CDR3 is 15 amino acids long. Trimming left V 0 bases short and J 6 bases short, with 15 bases between. In germline, CDR1 is SGHDT, CDR2 YYEEEE. As DNA, the CDR3 is TGTGCCAGCAGCTTGGCCGGGGGCGGACGGGCTGAAGCTTTCTTT. It encodes CASSLAGGGRAEAFF.

This clonotype was found a few times. The CDR3 DNA follows: TGTGCCACCAGCCACCCAGGGATGAACACTGAAGCTTTCTTT. Protein: CATSHPGMNTEAFF. The chain recombines TRBV15 with TRBJ1-1; a possible D gene is TRBD1 (5 bases). The ends were cut back, 5 bases at V and 0 bases at J, with 10 bases in the middle. The CDR3 has 14 residues. The germline CDR1 and CDR2 sequences are LNHNV and YYDKDF (reference sequence).

This clonotype was seen only a few times. V is TRBV24-1 and J is TRBJ2-3; 8 bases map to TRBD2. Trimming took 5 bases from V and 6 from J; bases not matched to a gene: 3. The CDR3 is made up of 13 amino acids. Germline CDR1 KGHDR, CDR2 SFDVKD. The CDR3 bases are TGTGCCACCAGTGTAGCGGGGAGGGATACGCAGTATTTT. Protein sequence: CATSVAGRDTQYF.

The chain recombines TRBV18 with TRBJ2-7; 11 bases fit TRBD2. From germline, CDR1 is KGHSH and CDR2 LQKENI. V trimming: 6 bases; J trimming: 1 base; junction bases outside the gene matches: 8. The CDR3 has 16 residues. The CDR3 nucleotides are TGTGCCAGCTCGCCCCTTAGCGGGGGGGCGTCCTACGAGCAGTACTTC. Its translation: CASSPLSGGASYEQYF.